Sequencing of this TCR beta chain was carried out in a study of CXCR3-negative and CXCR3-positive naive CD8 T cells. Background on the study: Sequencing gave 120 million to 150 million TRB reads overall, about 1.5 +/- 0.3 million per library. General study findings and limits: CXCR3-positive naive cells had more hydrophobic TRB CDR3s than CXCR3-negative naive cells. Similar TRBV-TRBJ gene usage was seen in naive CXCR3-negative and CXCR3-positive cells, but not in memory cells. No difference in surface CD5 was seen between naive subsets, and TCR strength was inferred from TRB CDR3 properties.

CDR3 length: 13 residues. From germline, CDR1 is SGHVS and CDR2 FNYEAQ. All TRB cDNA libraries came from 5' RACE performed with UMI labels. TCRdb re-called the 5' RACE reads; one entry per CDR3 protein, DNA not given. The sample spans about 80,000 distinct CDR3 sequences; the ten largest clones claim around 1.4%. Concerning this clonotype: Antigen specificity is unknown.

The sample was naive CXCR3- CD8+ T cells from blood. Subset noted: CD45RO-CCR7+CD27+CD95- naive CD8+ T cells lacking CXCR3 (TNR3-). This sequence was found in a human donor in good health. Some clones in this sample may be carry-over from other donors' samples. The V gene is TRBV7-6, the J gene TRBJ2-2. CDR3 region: CASSDEDTGELFF.